Shown below are 23 T cell receptor beta chains from a single sample sequenced in a study of T cell responses to AZD1222 COVID-19 vaccine. Repertoires were generated with immunoSEQ multiplex PCR, while TCRdb's copy carries only in-frame clones and drops some. The table lists 200,000 to 250,000 clones, about 95% of them singletons. Sequences were derived from peripheral blood, sampled 28 days after the second dose of the MenACWY control vaccine. The receptors here all came from an adult who received the MenACWY meningococcal vaccine as a control.

This clone was seen just once. V is TRBV28 and J is TRBJ2-3, with TRBD2 matching 10 bases. The trim removed 5 bases at V and 2 bases at J, leaving 7 bases unmatched. From germline, CDR1 is MDHEN and CDR2 SYDVKM. CDR3 length equals 16 residues. The CDR3 coding sequence is TGTGCCAGCAGTGGCTCCGGGACTAGCGTCACAGATACGCAGTATTTT. Protein sequence: CASSGSGTSVTDTQYF.

This clone was picked up one time. The chain has TRBV29-1 and TRBJ2-1; D is possibly TRBD2 (7 bases). The CDR3 consists of 14 residues. Germline CDR1 and CDR2: SQVTM and ANQGSEA. V was cut by 4 bases and J by 0 bases, with 10 bases left in between. The CDR3 protein is CSVVAGASYNEQFF. In DNA form, the CDR3 reads TGCAGCGTTGTTGCGGGGGCCTCCTACAATGAGCAGTTCTTC.

CDR3: CASSLGGQTNTEAFF. The CDR3 DNA reads TGTGCCAGCAGCTTGGGAGGACAGACGAACACTGAAGCTTTCTTT. V is TRBV5-4 and J is TRBJ1-1; the D gene is possibly TRBD1 (6 bases). The germline CDR1 and CDR2 sequences are SGHNT and YYREEE (reference sequence). CDR3 size: 15 residues. Trimming removed 0 bases from V and 1 base from J, with 10 bases in between.

V and J are TRBV4-1 and TRBJ1-5; D gene uncertain. The CDR3 runs 15 residues. The germline V gene encodes CDR1 MGHRA and CDR2 YSYEKL. The ends were cut back, 1 base at V and 4 bases at J, with 11 bases in the middle. In DNA form, the CDR3 reads TGCGCCAGCAGCCAAGGGCTCGGCGGTAATCAGCCCCAGCATTTT. Translated: CASSQGLGGNQPQHF.

This rearrangement joins TRBV28 to TRBJ2-7; TRBD2 is a possible D gene (5 bases). Germline V gene sequence: CDR1 MDHEN, CDR2 SYDVKM. V was clipped by 4 bases and J by 3 bases, with 7 bases between them. The CDR3 extends over 12 amino acids. The CDR3 sequence: CASSYEGYEQYF. CDR3 DNA sequence: TGTGCCAGCAGTTATGAGGGCTACGAGCAGTACTTC.

The rearrangement links TRBV20-1 to TRBJ1-3, with D hard to call. The CDR3 extends over 13 amino acids. The germline V gene has CDR1 DFQATT and CDR2 SNEGSKA (reference sequence). V lost 3 bases, J lost 7 bases, and 13 bases lay in between. The CDR3 loop is CSASHYSGNTIYF. For the CDR3, the DNA is TGCAGTGCTAGTCATTACTCGGGGAACACCATATATTTT.

The chain couples TRBV6-1 to TRBJ2-2; the D gene is possibly TRBD2 (5 bases). Deletions cut 1 base from V and 6 bases from J, with 9 bases between. The CDR3 extends over 14 amino acids. Per germline, CDR1 MNHNS and CDR2 SASEGT. This CDR3 reads CASSEETRAGELFF. DNA of the CDR3: TGTGCCAGCAGTGAAGAAACTAGGGCCGGGGAGCTGTTTTTT.

This chain connects TRBV7-9 to TRBJ2-1; 8 bases are shared with TRBD2. This CDR3 spans 15 amino acids. With V trimmed by 6 bases and J by 7 bases, 11 bases remained unmatched. CDR1 and CDR2 (germline): SEHNR, FQNEAQ (reference sequence). The CDR3 nucleotides are TGTGCCAGCAGTTACGGGACTAGGGGTGGGAATGAGCAGTTCTTC. Protein: CASSYGTRGGNEQFF.

This clone was recorded once. The chain carries TRBV7-6 and TRBJ2-7, with 9 bases that match TRBD2. This CDR3 region has 15 residues. The germline V gene encodes CDR1 SGHVS and CDR2 FNYEAQ. V dropped 1 base and J dropped 3; count of bases not matched to a gene: 4. The CDR3 DNA sequence: TGTGCCAGCAGCTTAGGGGGTAGCGGGGGCTACGAGCAGTACTTC. As protein: CASSLGGSGGYEQYF.

J is TRBJ1-1 and V is TRBV27; D is ambiguous. Germline loops: CDR1 MNHEY, CDR2 SMNVEV (reference sequence). This CDR3 is 14 amino acids long. Trimming took 4 bases from V and 4 from J, leaving 13 bases between them. The CDR3 protein is CASSSQTRITEAFF. CDR3 coding DNA: TGTGCCAGCAGTTCTCAGACTCGGATCACTGAAGCTTTCTTT.

This clone was detected only once. The chain is built from TRBV11-3 and TRBJ2-7; TRBD1 is a possible D gene (6 bases). This CDR3 region has 15 residues. Germline values: CDR1 SGHNT, CDR2 YENEEA. Trimming removed 3 bases from V and 3 bases from J, with 15 bases in between. The CDR3 DNA reads TGTGCCAGCAGCTTCGGGACCGAGGGGGACTACGAGCAGTACTTC. Its translation: CASSFGTEGDYEQYF.

The chain carries TRBV28 and TRBJ1-2; TRBD1 matches at 9 bases. Germline V gene data show CDR1 as MDHEN and CDR2 as SYDVKM. The J segment lost 4 bases and the V segment lost 7 bases, leaving 7 bases of the junction unmatched. There are 14 residues in the CDR3. The CDR3 is CASNGQGIGYGYTF. CDR3 sequence (DNA): TGTGCCAGCAACGGACAGGGGATCGGCTATGGCTACACCTTC.

The rearrangement uses TRBV5-1 and TRBJ2-1, with 7 positions matching TRBD1. The junction had 12 bases not matched to a gene; V was cut back by 3 bases and J by 0 bases. The CDR3 length is 18 residues. Germline values: CDR1 SGHRS, CDR2 YFSETQ. The CDR3 DNA is TGCGCCAGCAGCTCCCCCGGGACAGACCTTCTCTCCTACAATGAGCAGTTCTTC. Encoded protein: CASSSPGTDLLSYNEQFF.

This chain connects TRBV14 to TRBJ2-1; TRBD2 aligns across 7 bases. CDR1 and CDR2 from the germline V gene are SGHDN and FVKESK. Trimming at V came to 5 bases and at J to 3 bases, leaving 13 bases not matched to a gene. The CDR3 covers 17 residues. CDR3 nucleotide sequence: TGTGCCAGCAGCTCAGGTCGGAGGAGGGAGGGCTACAATGAGCAGTTCTTC. Protein product: CASSSGRRREGYNEQFF. Filled out from reference TRBV14 and TRBJ2-1, the complete variable domain reads EAGVTQFPSHSVIEKGQTVTLRCDPISGHDNLYWYRRVMGKEIKFLLHFVKESKQDESGMPNNRFLAERTGGTYSTLKVQPAELEDSGVYFCASSSGRRREGYNEQFFGPGTRLTVL.

J is TRBJ1-4 and V is TRBV10-3; 9 nucleotides align to TRBD1. V lost 10 bases to trimming and J lost 6 bases; unmatched junction nucleotides: 6. The CDR3 has 13 amino acids. CDR1 ENHRY and CDR2 SYGVKD come from the germline V gene. CDR3 sequence (DNA): TGTGCCACGCACAGGGGGCTGGATGAAAAACTGTTTTTT. It codes for CATHRGLDEKLFF.

The chain is built from TRBV5-1 and TRBJ2-2; no clear D gene. The CDR3 is made up of 16 amino acids. CDR1 is SGHRS, CDR2 YFSETQ, per germline. V lost 0 bases and J 4 bases, leaving 13 bases between the germline ends. CDR3 nucleotides: TGCGCCAGCAGCTTGGCGGACCAGCGCCTCACCGGGGAGCTGTTTTTT. As protein: CASSLADQRLTGELFF.

This chain connects TRBV12-3 or TRBV12-4 to TRBJ2-3, with D unresolved. The CDR3 totals 12 residues. V lost 6 bases and J 6 bases, leaving 10 bases between the germline ends. The CDR3: CASSSAGDTQYF. The CDR3 nucleotides read TGTGCCAGCAGCTCGGCCGGGGATACGCAGTATTTT.

The V gene is TRBV11-2, the J gene TRBJ1-2; 7 nucleotides align to TRBD1. Trimming at V came to 2 bases and at J to 6 bases, leaving 6 bases not matched to a gene. CDR1 is SGHAT, CDR2 FQNNGV, per germline. The CDR3 runs 14 residues. In DNA, the CDR3 is TGTGCCAGCAGCTTATCCGACAGGGCCCATGGCTACACCTTC. Its protein is CASSLSDRAHGYTF.

This clone was seen more than once but under ten times. The chain has TRBV9 and TRBJ2-5; TRBD2 aligns across 11 bases. The V and J ends lost 4 bases and 4 bases, in that order; junction bases with no gene match: 3. The germline V gene encodes CDR1 SGDLS and CDR2 YYNGEE. The CDR3 totals 14 residues. As DNA, the CDR3 is TGTGCCAGCAGCACCCTAGCGGGGGGAGAGACCCAGTACTTC. Its protein product is CASSTLAGGETQYF.

The rearrangement joins TRBV6-5 to TRBJ1-4, with a weak D call TRBD1 (6 bases). CDR1 MNHEY and CDR2 SVGAGI come from the germline V gene. The CDR3 totals 15 residues. Trimming removed 6 bases from V and 1 base from J, with 12 bases in between. The CDR3 DNA is TGTGCCAGCAGCCAACAGGGAAGAACTAATGAAAAACTGTTTTTT. Amino acids: CASSQQGRTNEKLFF.

This sequence joins TRBV5-6 and TRBJ1-1; 11 bases agree with TRBD1. Germline lookup yields CDR1 SGHDT and CDR2 YYEEEE. This CDR3 spans 14 amino acids. After removal of 0 bases from V and 13 bases from J, the junction contained 8 bases not matched to a gene. CDR3 sequence: CASSLGTGGGQGFF. The CDR3 nucleotides are TGTGCCAGCAGCTTGGGGACAGGGGGCGGTCAGGGTTTCTTT.

This sequence joins TRBV30 and TRBJ1-1; D is undetermined. Trimming removed 4 bases at V and 3 bases at J, with 9 bases between. Per germline, CDR1 GTSNPN and CDR2 SVGIG (reference sequence). The CDR3 is 12 residues long. CDR3 sequence: CAWIHRDTEAFF. As DNA, the CDR3 is TGTGCCTGGATCCATAGGGACACTGAAGCTTTCTTT.

The rearrangement uses TRBV5-1 and TRBJ1-2; D gene ambiguous. Germline V gene data show CDR1 as SGHRS and CDR2 as YFSETQ. The V gene lost 4 bases and the J gene lost 8 bases, with 12 bases spanning the gap. The CDR3 is 12 amino acids. The CDR3 DNA follows: TGCGCCAGCAGCCTGTCGTCGGGCGGCTACACCTTC. Translated: CASSLSSGGYTF.